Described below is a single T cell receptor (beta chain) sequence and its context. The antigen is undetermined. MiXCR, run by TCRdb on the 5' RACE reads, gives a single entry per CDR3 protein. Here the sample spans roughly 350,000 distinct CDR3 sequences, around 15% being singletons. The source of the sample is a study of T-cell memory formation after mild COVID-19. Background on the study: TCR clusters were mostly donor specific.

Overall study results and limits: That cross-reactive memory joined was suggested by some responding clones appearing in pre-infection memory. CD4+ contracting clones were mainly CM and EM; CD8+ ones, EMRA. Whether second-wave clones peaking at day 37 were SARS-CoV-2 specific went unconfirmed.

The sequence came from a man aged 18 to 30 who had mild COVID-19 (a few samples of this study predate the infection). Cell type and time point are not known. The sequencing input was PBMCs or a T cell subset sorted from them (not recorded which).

The CDR3 coding sequence is TGCGCCAGCAGCTTGGGAGGGGAGGAAAAACTGTTTTTT. This codes for CASSLGGEEKLFF. The chain uses TRBV5-1 and TRBJ1-4; D possibly corresponds to TRBD1 (5 bases). This CDR3 spans 13 amino acids. The germline V gene encodes CDR1 SGHRS and CDR2 YFSETQ. V lost 0 bases, J lost 8 bases, and 8 bases lay in between.